Below are 10 T cell receptor beta chains sequenced from a single sample in a study of breast tumors, draining lymph nodes, adjacent tissues (dated by TCRdb to 2016 to 2017). To prepare the library, multiplex PCR was applied. TCRdb lists the instrument as Illumina HiSeq 2000. The public reads were reprocessed in TCRdb via fastp at Q25 and MiXCR, keeping in-frame beta chains. A single entry per CDR3 protein holds the most common genes and DNA from its merged rows. Across this sample there are 50,000 to 65,000 distinct CDR3 sequences, with 42% seen only once. Clones ranked in the top ten supply about 10% of the sample. Sequenced sample: breast tumor tissue. The receptors stem from a female donor with breast cancer. Some clones in this sample may be carry-over from other donors' samples.

V gene TRBV10-3 combines with J gene TRBJ2-2; 7 nucleotides align to TRBD1. The CDR3 runs 12 residues. The ends lost 10 bases at V and 5 bases at J; junction bases unmatched: 4. Germline loops: CDR1 ENHRY, CDR2 SYGVKD. The DNA of the CDR3 is TGTGCCAGCGAACAGGGGACCGGGGAGCTGTTTTTT. It specifies CASEQGTGELFF.

This clonotype was seen repeatedly, ten times or more. Possible read error: a much larger clone is one base away. The rearrangement links TRBV13 to TRBJ2-6; no clear D. Germline CDR1 PRHDT, CDR2 FYEKMQ (reference sequence). The V end was cut by 3 bases, the J end by 2 bases, with 5 bases between. CDR3 size: 14 residues. CDR3 coding DNA: TGTGCCAGCAGCTTGCCGGCTGGGGCCAACGTCCTGACTTTC. Amino acid sequence: CASSLPAGANVLTF.

This chain connects TRBV12-3 or TRBV12-4 to TRBJ2-2; 10 nucleotides match TRBD1. The CDR3 runs 15 residues. V shed 5 bases, J shed 7 bases, and the junction held 7 bases outside the gene matches. The CDR3 DNA is TGTGCCAGCAGTAGGACAGGGGGAGGAGGCGGGGAGCTGTTTTTT. Amino acids: CASSRTGGGGGELFF.

This clonotype was counted between two and nine times. The conserved closing phenylalanine or tryptophan is absent in this CDR3, likely reflecting a read error. It is unclear where the CDR3 begins or ends on the DNA, so no DNA is shown, and the CDR3 is as TCRdb lists it. This chain links TRBV7-9 with TRBJ1-5. Germline V gives CDR1 SEHNR, CDR2 FQNEAQ (reference sequence). Termini included, the CDR3 measures 9 amino acids. CDR3 region: CASSSPAAV.

This clonotype was detected many times. The gene calls are TRBV4-1 and TRBJ2-3; no clear D gene. The CDR3 has 14 residues. The germline V gene encodes CDR1 MGHRA and CDR2 YSYEKL. V shed 1 base and J shed 2 bases, with 7 bases lying between them. CDR3 sequence (DNA): TGCGCCAGCAGCCAAGCGGGCTACACAGATACGCAGTATTTT. Protein: CASSQAGYTDTQYF.

This clonotype was counted ten times or more. The gene calls are TRBV5-1 and TRBJ2-5, with D tentatively TRBD1 (5 bases). The germline V gene has CDR1 SGHRS and CDR2 YFSETQ. V was clipped by 0 bases and J by 0 bases, with 12 bases between them. The CDR3 is 16 amino acids. The CDR3 DNA is TGCGCCAGCAGCTTGGAGGGGTGGCGGAACCAAGAGACCCAGTACTTC. Translation: CASSLEGWRNQETQYF.

In regard to this clonotype: Just one base apart from a much larger clone, this may be a read error. V usage is TRBV7-2 and J usage is TRBJ2-1; a weak D match, TRBD1 (5 bases). From germline, CDR1 is SGHTA and CDR2 FQGNSA. The CDR3 spans 15 residues. CDR3: CASGLFGAGINEQFF. CDR3 in DNA: TGTGCCAGCGGCTTATTTGGGGCAGGGATCAATGAGCAGTTCTTC.

Only a few counts were recorded for this clonotype. V usage is TRBV20-1 and J usage is TRBJ1-4; D uncertain. Trimming stripped 1 base from V and 6 bases from J, with 9 bases between. This CDR3 is built from 13 residues. CDR1 and CDR2 (germline): DFQATT, SNEGSKA (reference sequence). DNA of the CDR3: TGCAGTGCTAGAGCCGCCCTAGATGAAAAACTGTTTTTT. Its protein product is CSARAALDEKLFF.

This clonotype was observed many times. This chain links TRBV10-2 with TRBJ2-7; TRBD1 aligns across 8 bases. CDR1 is WSHSY, CDR2 SAAADI, per germline. CDR3 size: 15 residues. The ends lost 9 bases at V and 6 bases at J; junction bases unmatched: 16. CDR3 DNA sequence: TGCGCCAGTACACCTTCCGGGACAGGCGGGGTCGAGCAGTACTTC. This translates into CASTPSGTGGVEQYF.

The CDR3 loop reads CASSFTDRGGGYTF. The CDR3 region has the DNA TGTGCCAGCAGCTTTACCGACAGGGGTGGTGGCTACACCTTC. The genes are TRBV7-9 and TRBJ1-2, with TRBD1 matching 8 bases. Germline loops: CDR1 SEHNR, CDR2 FQNEAQ (reference sequence). The length of the CDR3 is 14 residues. Germline trimming cut 3 bases from V and 7 bases from J; bases unmatched to any gene: 7.